This TCR beta chain is drawn from a study of blood T cell repertoires in COVID-19. Study-level information: Donors in the United States, Italy and Spain gave samples during acute or convalescent COVID-19. PBMCs, B-cell-depleted T cells, or T cells were the source of the cDNA or gDNA that made up the material.

As handled by the study authors: Amplified reference gene primers provided the basis for estimating nucleated cell counts. Sequenced by immunoSEQ multiplex PCR; TCRdb stores in-frame clones only, minus some. V and J calls and clone size follow that table, whereas D and trimming were derived from the DNA. The sample has 150,000 to 200,000 clones; around 81% are singletons. Followed over time, Seattle patients had been enrolled while infection was active. This receptor was identified in a woman older than 75 with COVID-19, enrolled during active disease. The material sequenced was peripheral blood.

CDR3 sequence: CASSRGPAEQYF. The DNA for the CDR3 is TGTGCCAGTAGTAGGGGGCCCGCGGAGCAGTACTTC. The chain combines TRBV19 with TRBJ2-7; tentative D call: TRBD1 (6 bases). This CDR3 comprises 12 residues. The germline V gene encodes CDR1 LNHDA and CDR2 SQIVND (reference sequence). V lost 4 bases to trimming and J lost 7 bases, with 11 bases between them.